This TCR beta chain was documented in a study of T-cell reconstitution after alpha-beta-depleted transplantation in children. Study-level points and caveats: In some patients, recipient T cells and intrathymic progenitors surviving conditioning explained high day-60 diversity. Most T-cell counts and diversity one year after the transplant came from T cells that were newly produced. There were reportedly several hundred expanded graft clones from which alpha-beta T cells came about two months after transplant.

This CDR3 region has 14 residues. V trimming: 6 bases; J trimming: 3 bases; junction bases outside the gene matches: 7. Unique molecular identifiers were incorporated during preparation of the TCRbeta library. TCRdb re-called the PCR reads through MiXCR, storing one row per CDR3 protein. The sample shows approximately 520,000 distinct CDR3 sequences, about an eighth of them seen only once. As concerns this clonotype: The antigen remains unidentified.

This sequence joins TRBV12-3 or TRBV12-4 and TRBJ1-1, with 7 bases identical to TRBD1. The sequence was obtained from a female patient aged 2-10 years who had a stem cell transplant for aplastic anemia, so the T cells may come from the graft donor. Sequenced here: PBMCs, mostly from graft donor cells, sampled 180 days after TCRalphabeta/CD19-depleted stem cell transplant. This CDR3 reads CASSDRAWDTEAFF. CDR3 sequence (DNA): TGTGCCAGCAGCGACAGGGCCTGGGACACTGAAGCTTTCTTT.